This T cell receptor beta chain was sequenced for a study of blood T cell repertoires in COVID-19. Overall study context: COVID-19 samples, acute and convalescent, were from the United States, Italy and Spain. Sources were T cells, B-cell-depleted T cells, or PBMCs; the material itself was cDNA or gDNA.

Trimming cost V 3 bases and J 1 base, with 12 bases left between them. The length of the CDR3 is 15 residues. Germline V gene sequence: CDR1 LGHDT, CDR2 YNNKEL (reference sequence). Sequencing was performed with immunoSEQ multiplex PCR; in TCRdb, only in-frame clones are kept and a portion is missing. Seen here are about 75,000 clones, approximately 87% observed once, and the top ten hold over 2%. Sequenced sample: peripheral blood. This chain connects TRBV3-1 (or the pseudogene TRBV3-2) to TRBJ1-1; D is perhaps TRBD1 (6 bases). The clonotype was recovered from a human donor in a cohort sampled during active COVID-19. DNA for the CDR3: TGTGCCAGCAGCCAGAGGACAGCCCAGAACACTGAAGCTTTCTTT. It encodes CASSQRTAQNTEAFF.